The 10 T cell receptor beta chains below come from one sample, sequenced in a study of Graves' ophthalmopathy and Graves' hyperthyroidism. The authors amplified TCR beta CDR3 regions from RNA transcripts. Investigators did first-round RT-PCR with HTBI primers, then second-round multiplex PCR. TCRdb reprocessed the multiplex PCR reads with MiXCR, giving one entry per CDR3 protein. Found here are about 480,000 distinct CDR3 sequences, 13% to 15% of them singletons; the top ten hold roughly 10%. The sample was blood. The receptors here all came from a young woman with Graves' ophthalmopathy.

The chain is built from TRBV2 and TRBJ1-2; 7 bases are shared with TRBD1. Germline CDR1 is SNHLY and CDR2 is FYNNEI. The CDR3 runs to 14 residues. With 5 bases clipped from V and 7 bases from J, the junction kept 10 bases outside the gene matches. CDR3 sequence: CASSSSTGLTGYTF. CDR3 sequence (DNA): TGTGCCAGCAGTTCCTCGACAGGGCTCACTGGCTACACCTTC.

To note about this clonotype: A much larger clone differs from this one at a single base, so this may be a read error. The chain is built from TRBV6-1 and TRBJ2-7; D not certain. The CDR3 has 9 residues. V was clipped by 11 bases and J by 5 bases, with 7 bases between them. Per germline, CDR1 MNHNS and CDR2 SASEGT. CDR3 DNA sequence: TGTGCCTTCTGTGACGAGCAGTACTTC. It specifies CAFCDEQYF.

This clonotype was detected many times. The rearrangement links TRBV5-1 to TRBJ1-1, with 8 bases matching TRBD1. Looked up from germline, CDR1 is SGHRS and CDR2 is YFSETQ. This CDR3 has 14 amino acids. V lost 5 bases, J lost 3 bases, and 6 bases stayed unmatched. The DNA of the CDR3 is TGCGCCAGCAGAAAGGGACAGGCGTACACTGAAGCTTTCTTT. Residues: CASRKGQAYTEAFF.

This clonotype was counted many times. The chain joins TRBV13 to TRBJ2-2, with a weak D call TRBD1 (7 bases). Trimming left V 7 bases short and J 5 bases short, with 14 bases between. CDR1 is PRHDT and CDR2 is FYEKMQ in the germline V gene (reference sequence). This CDR3 is 14 amino acids long. The CDR3 region is CASTGGQRTGELFF. The DNA for the CDR3 is TGTGCCAGCACCGGGGGACAGAGGACCGGGGAGCTGTTTTTT.

This clonotype was observed a few times. The chain combines TRBV12-3 or TRBV12-4 with TRBJ2-5, with D possibly being TRBD1 or TRBD2 (7 bases each). V was shortened by 2 bases and J by 2 bases, with 12 bases between the two germline ends. The CDR3 is 15 residues long. This CDR3 reads CASSLRGRGQETQYF. In DNA form, the CDR3 reads TGTGCCAGCAGTTTAAGGGGGCGGGGGCAAGAGACCCAGTACTTC.

The table lists this clonotype with many counts. This chain uses TRBV2 with TRBJ2-7; no clear D. The CDR3 runs to 13 residues. The V end was cut by 3 bases, the J end by 6 bases, with 12 bases between. Germline V gene data show CDR1 as SNHLY and CDR2 as FYNNEI. As DNA, the CDR3 is TGTGCCAGCAGTGACCCCTCCCTCTCCGAGCAGTACTTC. Amino acid sequence: CASSDPSLSEQYF. Together with reference TRBV2 and TRBJ2-7, the CDR3 gives the full variable domain: EPEVTQTPSHQVTQMGQEVILRCVPISNHLYFYWYRQILGQKVEFLVSFYNNEISEKSEIFDDQFSVERPDGSNFTLKIRSTKLEDSAMYFCASSDPSLSEQYFGPGTRLTVT.

This clonotype appeared a few times. The chain recombines TRBV7-8 with TRBJ1-1; TRBD1 aligns across 8 bases. Germline V CDR1 and CDR2: SGHVS, FQNEAQ. Trimming at V came to 5 bases and at J to 5 bases, leaving 10 bases not matched to a gene. There are 15 residues in the CDR3. CDR3 DNA sequence: TGTGCCAGCAGCCTCCGAATCAGGGGGCCTACTGAAGCTTTCTTT. Residues: CASSLRIRGPTEAFF.

The chain combines TRBV6-2 or TRBV6-3 with TRBJ2-7, with D possibly TRBD1 on 6 matching bases. V lost 6 bases and J 5 bases, leaving 20 bases between the germline ends. The CDR3 runs 15 residues. Germline CDR1 and CDR2: MNHEY and SVGEGT. The CDR3 DNA is TGTGCCAGCAGAGACCCCGGGACACATGTCGACGAGCAGTACTTC. The encoded protein is CASRDPGTHVDEQYF.

With respect to this clonotype: A much larger clone sits a single nucleotide away, making a read error possible. The J gene is TRBJ1-5, the V gene TRBV12-3 or TRBV12-4, with D unresolved. The CDR3 loop spans 16 amino acids. Trimming took off 5 bases at V and 0 bases at J, with 14 bases between the two ends. The DNA for the CDR3 is TGTGCCAGCAGTCCCAGGTCGGCATATAGCAATCAGCCCCAGCATTTT. Protein product: CASSPRSAYSNQPQHF.

This clonotype was found many times. The genes are TRBV2 and TRBJ1-1; no reliable D call. Trimming cost V 3 bases and J 0 bases, with 11 bases left between them. Per the germline V gene, CDR1 is SNHLY and CDR2 is FYNNEI. The CDR3 contains 15 residues. CDR3 residues: CASSEWGGMNTEAFF. DNA for the CDR3: TGTGCCAGCAGTGAGTGGGGAGGGATGAACACTGAAGCTTTCTTT.